Listed below are T cell receptor beta chains from one sample, sequenced in a study of cytomegalovirus exposure and HLA in healthy donors. Using immunoSEQ multiplex PCR, the repertoire was profiled, and TCRdb retains in-frame clones only, with some absent. The ten top clones account for roughly 2.4%, within a sample of 65,000 to 85,000 clones. Sequenced sample: PBMCs. The source is a female donor in good health and CMV-seropositive. Each CDR3 is given with its conserved first and last residue. Fields, in order: D gene, V gene, J gene, CDR3 DNA, CDR3 protein. D genes are given only for firm matches.

d_call: TRBD2
v_call: TRBV5-1
j_call: TRBJ2-4
cdr3_nt: TGCGCCAGCAGCTTGGCGGCTAGCGGGAGTTTAGCCAAAAACATTCAGTACTTC
cdr3_aa: CASSLAASGSLAKNIQYF

d_call: .
v_call: TRBV2
j_call: TRBJ2-7
cdr3_nt: TGTGCCAGCAGTTACTTAGGGCAGGGCTACGAGCAGTACTTC
cdr3_aa: CASSYLGQGYEQYF

d_call: .
v_call: TRBV11-2
j_call: TRBJ1-4
cdr3_nt: TGTGCCAGCAGCTTAGTACGACAAGATGAAAAACTGTTTTTT
cdr3_aa: CASSLVRQDEKLFF

d_call: TRBD1
v_call: TRBV30
j_call: TRBJ2-6
cdr3_nt: TGTGCCCTCGGAGATGGATTGACAGGGGGGTCACCCTCTGGGGCCAACGTCCTGACTTTC
cdr3_aa: CALGDGLTGGSPSGANVLTF

d_call: .
v_call: TRBV6-5
j_call: TRBJ2-7
cdr3_nt: TGTGCCACCACCGGACTCGCCTACGAGCAGTACTTC
cdr3_aa: CATTGLAYEQYF

d_call: .
v_call: TRBV30
j_call: TRBJ2-3
cdr3_nt: TGTGCCCGGGGATCTGGGGTTTACTTCACAGATACGCAGTATTTT
cdr3_aa: CARGSGVYFTDTQYF

d_call: TRBD2
v_call: TRBV7-9
j_call: TRBJ2-3
cdr3_nt: TGTGCCAGCAGCTTCCCGACAGGACTAGCTACAGATACGCAGTATTTT
cdr3_aa: CASSFPTGLATDTQYF

d_call: .
v_call: TRBV20-1
j_call: TRBJ1-5
cdr3_nt: TGCAGTGCTCTTAGCAATCAGCCCCAGCATTTT
cdr3_aa: CSALSNQPQHF

d_call: TRBD2
v_call: TRBV7-6
j_call: TRBJ2-1
cdr3_nt: TGTGCCAGCGGGCTAGCGGGGGGGCGGGATTCGAATGAGCAGTTCTTC
cdr3_aa: CASGLAGGRDSNEQFF

d_call: .
v_call: TRBV5-1
j_call: TRBJ1-2
cdr3_nt: TGCGCCAGCAGCCCCGGGGGGAATGGCTACACCTTC
cdr3_aa: CASSPGGNGYTF

d_call: .
v_call: TRBV14
j_call: TRBJ2-7
cdr3_nt: TGTGCCAGCAGCCAAGATCCAGGGTATTGGGGATACGAGCAGTACTTC
cdr3_aa: CASSQDPGYWGYEQYF

d_call: .
v_call: TRBV9
j_call: TRBJ2-7
cdr3_nt: TGTGCCAGCAGCGCGGGGGACTTCACCTACGAGCAGTACTTC
cdr3_aa: CASSAGDFTYEQYF

d_call: .
v_call: TRBV4-3
j_call: TRBJ2-7
cdr3_nt: TGCGCCAGCAGCCAAGAGCGGGGAGGCTTCGCCTACGAGCAGTACTTC
cdr3_aa: CASSQERGGFAYEQYF

d_call: TRBD1
v_call: TRBV29-1
j_call: TRBJ1-1
cdr3_nt: TGCAGCGTTAGAAGACAGGGGTGGGGGACTGAAGCTTTCTTT
cdr3_aa: CSVRRQGWGTEAFF

d_call: .
v_call: TRBV29-1
j_call: TRBJ2-7
cdr3_nt: TGCAGCGTTGGGACAGTCTCCTACGAGCAGTACTTC
cdr3_aa: CSVGTVSYEQYF

d_call: TRBD1
v_call: TRBV27
j_call: TRBJ2-7
cdr3_nt: TGTGCCAGCAGCAATGACAGGGGGTACGAGCAGTACTTC
cdr3_aa: CASSNDRGYEQYF

d_call: .
v_call: TRBV2
j_call: TRBJ1-2
cdr3_nt: TGTGCCAGCAGTGAAGCGCTTCGGAGAAATTATTATGGCTACACCTTC
cdr3_aa: CASSEALRRNYYGYTF

d_call: TRBD2
v_call: TRBV19
j_call: TRBJ2-3
cdr3_nt: TGTGCCAGTAGTATCAGCCACATTGGGACTAGCGGGACAGATACGCAGTATTTT
cdr3_aa: CASSISHIGTSGTDTQYF

d_call: TRBD2
v_call: TRBV18
j_call: TRBJ2-1
cdr3_nt: TGTGCCAGCTCAACGGATCTAGCGGGAGGATCCAATGAGCAGTTCTTC
cdr3_aa: CASSTDLAGGSNEQFF

d_call: TRBD2
v_call: TRBV7-9
j_call: TRBJ2-3
cdr3_nt: TGTGCCAGCAGCTTAGCACTAGCGGGGGGGACAGATACGCAGTATTTT
cdr3_aa: CASSLALAGGTDTQYF

d_call: .
v_call: TRBV7-9
j_call: TRBJ1-1
cdr3_nt: TGTGCCAGCAGCTTAGACCTGCGGGGTTCTGAAGCTTTCTTT
cdr3_aa: CASSLDLRGSEAFF

d_call: TRBD2
v_call: TRBV6-4
j_call: TRBJ2-1
cdr3_nt: TGTGCCAGCAGTGACGATGCGGGGGGCGACAATGAGCAGTTCTTC
cdr3_aa: CASSDDAGGDNEQFF